One and the same sample provided the 23 T cell receptor beta chains below, sequenced in a study of T cells in Graves' hyperthyroidism and ophthalmopathy. Amplified TCR beta CDR3 regions came from RNA transcripts. Initially, a first-round RT-PCR of the TCR CDR3 employed the HTBI primer set. Via MiXCR, TCRdb re-called the multiplex PCR reads, giving one row per CDR3 protein. The table includes a few hundred thousand distinct CDR3 sequences, about a sixth detected once. Sequencing was carried out using blood. The receptor source for this set is a woman aged 50 to 60 with Graves' hyperthyroidism.

This clonotype has a count of ten or more. The chain couples TRBV27 to TRBJ2-2, with D perhaps given as TRBD1 or TRBD2 (6 bases each). Trimming cost V 6 bases and J 3 bases, with 11 bases left between them. CDR1 is MNHEY and CDR2 is SMNVEV in the germline V gene (reference sequence). The CDR3 has 14 amino acids. CDR3 sequence: CASRGAGYTGELFF. CDR3 bases: TGTGCCAGCAGGGGGGCGGGGTACACCGGGGAGCTGTTTTTT.

In this sample, this clonotype turned up many times. The chain is built from TRBV2 and TRBJ1-1; 7 bases match TRBD1. V shed 5 bases and J 6 bases; nucleotides not matched to a gene: 6. This CDR3 spans 13 amino acids. Germline V gene data show CDR1 as SNHLY and CDR2 as FYNNEI. Here the CDR3 DNA reads TGTGCCAGCAGTCGTAGACAGGGCGCTGAAGCTTTCTTT. As protein: CASSRRQGAEAFF. The full variable domain, with the rest looked up from reference TRBV2 and TRBJ1-1, is EPEVTQTPSHQVTQMGQEVILRCVPISNHLYFYWYRQILGQKVEFLVSFYNNEISEKSEIFDDQFSVERPDGSNFTLKIRSTKLEDSAMYFCASSRRQGAEAFFGQGTRLTVV.

At least ten counts were recorded for this clonotype. This chain connects TRBV20-1 to TRBJ1-2; D not certain. Germline V gene sequence: CDR1 DFQATT, CDR2 SNEGSKA (reference sequence). This CDR3 contains 15 residues. Trimming took 3 bases from V and 2 from J, leaving 16 bases between them. CDR3 region: CSARESRSSNYGYTF. Here the CDR3 DNA reads TGCAGTGCTAGGGAGAGCCGATCGTCAAACTATGGCTACACCTTC.

This clonotype appeared a few times. This chain joins TRBV6-2 or TRBV6-3 and TRBJ2-1; TRBD2 is a possible D gene (5 bases). Germline assignment: CDR1 MNHEY and CDR2 SVGEGT. The CDR3 runs 13 residues. The ends were cut back, 3 bases at V and 8 bases at J, with 11 bases in the middle. The CDR3 nucleotides read TGTGCCAGCAGTTATGCTGACGGGGATGAGCAGTTCTTC. The encoded protein is CASSYADGDEQFF.

The chain employs TRBV19 and TRBJ2-2; TRBD2 aligns across 8 bases. CDR3 length equals 16 residues. V lost 3 bases, J lost 1 base, and 4 bases stayed unmatched. Germline lookup yields CDR1 LNHDA and CDR2 SQIVND (reference sequence). The CDR3 reads CASSILAGLNTGELFF. CDR3 in DNA: TGTGCCAGTAGTATTCTAGCGGGTTTGAACACCGGGGAGCTGTTTTTT.

This clonotype was seen ten or more times. The chain recombines TRBV19 with TRBJ1-2, with D possibly TRBD1 on 6 matching bases. Germline lookup yields CDR1 LNHDA and CDR2 SQIVND (reference sequence). Trimming removed 11 bases from V and 4 bases from J, with 17 bases in between. This CDR3 is 13 amino acids long. CDR3 sequence reads: CASRSVGAYGYTF. The CDR3 DNA sequence: TGTGCCTCCCGATCGGTGGGGGCCTATGGCTACACCTTC. The variable domain in full, completed from reference TRBV19 and TRBJ1-2, reads DGGITQSPKYLFRKEGQNVTLSCEQNLNHDAMYWYRQDPGQGLRLIYYSQIVNDFQKGDIAEGYSVSREKKESFPLTVTSAQKNPTAFYLCASRSVGAYGYTFGSGTRLTVV.

This clonotype was seen at least ten times. The rearrangement links TRBV27 to TRBJ2-5; the D is unclear. Germline V gene lookup returns CDR1 MNHEY and CDR2 SMNVEV (reference sequence). CDR3 length: 14 amino acids. The V end was cut by 5 bases, the J end by 7 bases, with 17 bases between. CDR3 DNA sequence: TGTGCCAGCAGTAAGGACCTGATAGTAGGGACCCAGTACTTC. This sequence encodes CASSKDLIVGTQYF.

This clonotype was recorded at least ten times. The rearrangement links TRBV6-1 to TRBJ2-1; D is unresolved. Germline CDR1 is MNHNS and CDR2 is SASEGT. This CDR3 has 12 amino acids. V lost 3 bases and J lost 4, with 4 bases in between. In DNA form, the CDR3 reads TGTGCCAGCAGTGATACGTACAATGAGCAGTTCTTC. Amino acids: CASSDTYNEQFF.

V gene TRBV4-2 combines with J gene TRBJ2-5, with D possibly being TRBD2 (5 bases). CDR3 length: 15 amino acids. Germline V gene sequence: CDR1 LGHNA, CDR2 YNFKEQ. V was trimmed by 0 bases and J by 5 bases, leaving 13 bases between them. CDR3 sequence reads: CASSQDKGSRETQYF. The CDR3 nucleotides are TGTGCCAGCAGCCAAGATAAAGGGAGTCGTGAGACCCAGTACTTC.

This clonotype was recorded a few times. The chain is built from TRBV10-3 and TRBJ2-5, with a tentative D call TRBD1 (6 bases). V was pared by 9 bases and J by 1 base, with 21 bases between. This CDR3 is built from 16 residues. Germline V gives CDR1 ENHRY, CDR2 SYGVKD. This chain's CDR3 is CAIRGTPDASQETQYF. The CDR3 bases are TGTGCCATTAGGGGGACACCGGACGCTAGCCAAGAGACCCAGTACTTC.

In its sample, this clonotype was seen many times. The chain uses TRBV6-7 and TRBJ1-1, with TRBD1 identical over 7 bases. Being an ORF, TRBV6-7 has a function that is uncertain. The CDR3 extends over 16 amino acids. J was trimmed by 0 bases and V by 2 bases; bases with no gene match: 6. CDR3 loop: CASSYTRDSMNTEAFF. CDR3 nucleotide sequence: TGTGCCAGCAGTTACACGAGGGACAGCATGAACACTGAAGCTTTCTTT.

This clonotype was detected only a few times. The chain employs TRBV6-5 and TRBJ1-2, with D maybe TRBD1 (6 bases). The CDR3 consists of 16 residues. Germline CDR1 MNHEY, CDR2 SVGAGI. The V and J ends lost 2 bases and 5 bases respectively, with 18 bases between them. Written as DNA, the CDR3 is TGTGCCAGCAGTTACCGGGGGGGCCATGCGGTTTATGGCTACACCTTC. Protein sequence: CASSYRGGHAVYGYTF.

This clonotype showed up many times. V is TRBV12-3 or TRBV12-4 and J is TRBJ1-2; 7 bases agree with TRBD1. The CDR3 loop spans 15 amino acids. V lost 4 bases, J lost 3 bases, and 8 bases stayed unmatched. CDR3 DNA sequence: TGTGCCAGCAGTTCGACCGGGACAGCCCACTATGGCTACACCTTC. Protein product: CASSSTGTAHYGYTF.

The rearrangement uses TRBV19 and TRBJ2-2; no firm D call. The CDR3 is 16 amino acids. Per the germline V gene, CDR1 is LNHDA and CDR2 is SQIVND (reference sequence). Between the trimmed V and J ends, which lost 5 bases and 0 bases, there was a span of 13 bases. Here the CDR3 reads CASSLLGYSNTGELFF. For the CDR3, the DNA is TGTGCCAGTAGTTTGTTGGGGTATTCGAACACCGGGGAGCTGTTTTTT.

V is TRBV7-9 and J is TRBJ2-1; 12 bases align to TRBD2. Trimming took 4 bases from V and 4 from J; bases not matched to a gene: 5. Germline V gene data show CDR1 as SEHNR and CDR2 as FQNEAQ (reference sequence). There are 16 residues in the CDR3. The DNA of the CDR3 is TGTGCCAGCAGCTACCCGGGACTAGCGGGTTACAATGAGCAGTTCTTC. Protein product: CASSYPGLAGYNEQFF. The full variable domain, completed using reference TRBV7-9 and TRBJ2-1, is DTGVSQNPRHKITKRGQNVTFRCDPISEHNRLYWYRQTLGQGPEFLTYFQNEAQLEKSRLLSDRFSAERPKGSFSTLEIQRTEQGDSAMYLCASSYPGLAGYNEQFFGPGTRLTVL.

The chain carries TRBV25-1 and TRBJ1-5; D is unclear. The V end lost 9 bases, the J end lost 4 bases, and 13 bases lay between the germline ends. The CDR3 sequence is 13 residues long. CDR1 and CDR2 from the germline V gene are MGHDK and SYGVNS. CDR3 region: CASSGFPNQPQHF. CDR3 coding DNA: TGTGCCAGTTCAGGATTCCCTAATCAGCCCCAGCATTTT.

This clonotype was picked up a small number of times. The rearrangement joins TRBV20-1 to TRBJ2-2; D is unclear. From germline, CDR1 is DFQATT and CDR2 SNEGSKA (reference sequence). V lost 2 bases and J lost 5, with 9 bases in between. The CDR3 is 13 amino acids. The CDR3 is CSARLVQTGELFF. The CDR3 DNA is TGCAGTGCTAGATTAGTCCAAACCGGGGAGCTGTTTTTT.

The chain joins TRBV7-2 to TRBJ2-2; D ambiguous. The CDR3 loop spans 13 amino acids. The ends were cut back, 2 bases at V and 8 bases at J, with 9 bases in the middle. Germline loops: CDR1 SGHTA, CDR2 FQGNSA. CDR3 nucleotide sequence: TGTGCCAGCAGCTTAAGGGTGCCAGGGGAGCTGTTTTTT. Translated, it gives CASSLRVPGELFF.

In this sample, this clonotype turned up a few times. The chain joins TRBV10-1 to TRBJ2-3; 12 bases are a match to TRBD2. The germline gives CDR1 WNHNN, CDR2 SYGVQD (reference sequence). J lost 4 bases, V lost 3 bases, and 14 bases had no gene match. The CDR3 runs to 19 residues. The CDR3 DNA reads TGCGCCAGCAGTGACGGGACTAGCGGGCACATCCTAGTCCCAGATACGCAGTATTTT. It encodes CASSDGTSGHILVPDTQYF.

The rearrangement links TRBV2 to TRBJ1-1, with a possible D match to TRBD1 (6 bases). V lost 5 bases and J 8 bases, leaving 18 bases between the germline ends. This CDR3 has 14 residues. Germline V gene data show CDR1 as SNHLY and CDR2 as FYNNEI. CDR3 protein: CASSPLTGIQEAFF. As DNA, the CDR3 is TGTGCCAGCAGTCCTCTCACAGGGATCCAGGAAGCTTTCTTT.

This clonotype was seen repeatedly, ten times or more. V is TRBV5-1 and J is TRBJ2-7; D may correspond to TRBD1 or TRBD2 (5 bases each). This CDR3 is built from 15 residues. In germline, CDR1 is SGHRS, CDR2 YFSETQ. V was cut by 0 bases and J by 3 bases, with 13 bases left in between. The chain's CDR3 is CASSLGGEPFYEQYF. The CDR3 nucleotides read TGCGCCAGCAGCTTGGGAGGGGAGCCCTTCTACGAGCAGTACTTC.

This clonotype was seen at least ten times. The chain has TRBV20-1 and TRBJ2-7; D is possibly TRBD1 or TRBD2 (6 bases each). Germline CDR1 and CDR2: DFQATT and SNEGSKA (reference sequence). The CDR3 consists of 12 residues. This CDR3 reads CTLGGSSYEQYF. CDR3 sequence (DNA): TGCACCCTAGGGGGGAGCTCCTACGAGCAGTACTTC.

Remarks on this clonotype: A much larger clone differs by one base, so this may be a read error. No conserved phenylalanine or tryptophan is present at the end of the CDR3, so a read error is the likely explanation. The CDR3 sequence: CASSLQGTNYGYTS. CDR3 sequence (DNA): TGTGCCAGCAGCCTCCAGGGGACTAACTATGGCTACACCTCC. The rearrangement joins TRBV28 to TRBJ1-2, with D possibly matching TRBD1 (6 bases). The CDR3 consists of 14 residues. CDR1 MDHEN and CDR2 SYDVKM come from the germline V gene. V lost 6 bases, J lost 0 bases, and 11 bases lay in between.